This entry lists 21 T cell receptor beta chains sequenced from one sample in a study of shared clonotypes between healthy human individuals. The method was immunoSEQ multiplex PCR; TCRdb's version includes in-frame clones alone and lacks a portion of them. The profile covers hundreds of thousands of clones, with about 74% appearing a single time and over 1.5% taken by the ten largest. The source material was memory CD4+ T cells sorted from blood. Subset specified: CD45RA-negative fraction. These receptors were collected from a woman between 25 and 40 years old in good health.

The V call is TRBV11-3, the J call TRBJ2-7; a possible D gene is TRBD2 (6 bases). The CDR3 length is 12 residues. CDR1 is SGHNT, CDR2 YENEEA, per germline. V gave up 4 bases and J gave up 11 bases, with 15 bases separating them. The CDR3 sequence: CASSSGDLREYF. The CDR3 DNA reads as TGTGCCAGCAGCTCCGGGGACTTGAGGGAGTACTTC.

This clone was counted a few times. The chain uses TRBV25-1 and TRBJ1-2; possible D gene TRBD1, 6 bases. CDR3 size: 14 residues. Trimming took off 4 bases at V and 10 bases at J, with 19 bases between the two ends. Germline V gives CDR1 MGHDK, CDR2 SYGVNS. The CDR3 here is CASSGVGATPLYTF. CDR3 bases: TGTGCCAGCAGTGGGGTGGGGGCGACTCCGCTCTACACCTTC.

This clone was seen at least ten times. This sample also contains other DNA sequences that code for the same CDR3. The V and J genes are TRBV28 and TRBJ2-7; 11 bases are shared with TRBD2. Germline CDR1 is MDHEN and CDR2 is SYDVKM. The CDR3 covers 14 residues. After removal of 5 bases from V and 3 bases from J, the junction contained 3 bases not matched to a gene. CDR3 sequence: CASSTGTSGYEQYF. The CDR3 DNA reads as TGTGCCAGCAGTACCGGGACTAGCGGCTACGAGCAGTACTTC. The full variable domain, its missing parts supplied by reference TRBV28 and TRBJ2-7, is DVKVTQSSRYLVKRTGEKVFLECVQDMDHENMFWYRQDPGLGLRLIYFSYDVKMKEKGDIPEGYSVSREKKERFSLILESASTNQTSMYLCASSTGTSGYEQYFGPGTRLTVT.

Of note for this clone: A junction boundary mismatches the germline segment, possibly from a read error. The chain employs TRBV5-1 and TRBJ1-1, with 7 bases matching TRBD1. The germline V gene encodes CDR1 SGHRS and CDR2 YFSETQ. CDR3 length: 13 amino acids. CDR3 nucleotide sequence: TGCGCCTGCAGCACAGGGGTAAACACTGAAGCTTTCTTT. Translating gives CACSTGVNTEAFF.

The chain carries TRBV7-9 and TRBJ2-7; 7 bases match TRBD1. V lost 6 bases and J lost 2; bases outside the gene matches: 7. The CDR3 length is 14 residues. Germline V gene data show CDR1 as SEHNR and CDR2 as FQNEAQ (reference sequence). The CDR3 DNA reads TGTGCCAGCAGGGCCGGGACAGACCCCTACGAGCAGTACTTC. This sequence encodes CASRAGTDPYEQYF.

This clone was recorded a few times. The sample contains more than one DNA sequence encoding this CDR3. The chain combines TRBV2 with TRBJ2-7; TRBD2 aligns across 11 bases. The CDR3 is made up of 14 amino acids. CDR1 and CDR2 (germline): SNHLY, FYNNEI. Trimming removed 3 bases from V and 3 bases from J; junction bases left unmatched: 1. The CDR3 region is CASSEGLAVYEQYF. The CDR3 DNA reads TGTGCCAGCAGTGAGGGACTAGCGGTCTACGAGCAGTACTTC.

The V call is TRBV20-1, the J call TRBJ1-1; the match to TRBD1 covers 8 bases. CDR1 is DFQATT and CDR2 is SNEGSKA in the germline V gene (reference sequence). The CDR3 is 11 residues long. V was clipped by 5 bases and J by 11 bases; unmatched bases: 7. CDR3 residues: CSAQEDREAFF. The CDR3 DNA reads TGCAGTGCTCAGGAGGACAGGGAGGCTTTCTTT.

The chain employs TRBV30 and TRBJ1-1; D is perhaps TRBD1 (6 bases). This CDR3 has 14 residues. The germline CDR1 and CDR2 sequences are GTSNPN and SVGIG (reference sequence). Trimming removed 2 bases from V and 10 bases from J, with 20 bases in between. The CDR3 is CAWSPLGGARGAFF. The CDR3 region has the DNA TGTGCCTGGAGTCCCCTTGGGGGGGCGCGGGGAGCTTTCTTT.

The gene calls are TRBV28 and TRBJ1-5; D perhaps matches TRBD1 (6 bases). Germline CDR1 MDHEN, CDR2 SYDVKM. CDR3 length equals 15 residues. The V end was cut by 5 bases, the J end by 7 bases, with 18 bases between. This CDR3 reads CASSPGAAGTQPQHF. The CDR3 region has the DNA TGTGCCAGCAGTCCGGGGGCGGCTGGCACCCAGCCCCAGCATTTT.

The chain's CDR3 is CASSPSQGDHEQYF. The DNA for the CDR3 is TGTGCCAGCTCACCGTCACAGGGGGACCACGAGCAGTACTTC. The V gene is TRBV18, the J gene TRBJ2-7, with 8 bases that match TRBD1. CDR3 length: 14 residues. Germline CDR1 is KGHSH and CDR2 is LQKENI. V trimming: 3 bases; J trimming: 5 bases; junction bases outside the gene matches: 6.

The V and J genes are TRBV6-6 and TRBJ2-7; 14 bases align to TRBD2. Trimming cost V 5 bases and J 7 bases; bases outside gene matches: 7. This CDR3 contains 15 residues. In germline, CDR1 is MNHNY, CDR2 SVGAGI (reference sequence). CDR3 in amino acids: CASSQGLAGGREQYF. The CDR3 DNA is TGTGCCAGCAGTCAAGGACTAGCGGGAGGAAGGGAGCAGTACTTC.

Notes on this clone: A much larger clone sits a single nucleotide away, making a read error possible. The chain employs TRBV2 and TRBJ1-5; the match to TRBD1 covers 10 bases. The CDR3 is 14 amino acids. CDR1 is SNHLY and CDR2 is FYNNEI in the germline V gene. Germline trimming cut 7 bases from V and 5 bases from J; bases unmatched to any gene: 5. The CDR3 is CASTQTGGYQPQHF. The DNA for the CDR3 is TGTGCCAGCACCCAGACAGGGGGCTATCAGCCCCAGCATTTT.

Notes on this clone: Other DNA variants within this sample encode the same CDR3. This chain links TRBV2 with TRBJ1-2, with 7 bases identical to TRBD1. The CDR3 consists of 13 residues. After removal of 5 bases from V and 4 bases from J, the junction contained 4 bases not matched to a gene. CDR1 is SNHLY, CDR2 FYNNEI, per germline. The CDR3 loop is CASSSQGPYGYTF. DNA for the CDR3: TGTGCCAGCAGTTCACAGGGGCCCTATGGCTACACCTTC.

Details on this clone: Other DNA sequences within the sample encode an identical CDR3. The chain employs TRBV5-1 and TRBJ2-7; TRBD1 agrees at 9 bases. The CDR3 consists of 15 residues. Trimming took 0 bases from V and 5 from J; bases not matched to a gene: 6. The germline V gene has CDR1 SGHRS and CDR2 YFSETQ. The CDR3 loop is CASSLGDRDFHEQYF. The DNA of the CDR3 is TGCGCCAGCAGCTTGGGGGACAGGGATTTCCACGAGCAGTACTTC.

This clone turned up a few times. This CDR3 is CASSSGGTQSYEQYF. CDR3 sequence (DNA): TGTGCCAGCAGTTCTGGGGGGACTCAGTCCTACGAGCAGTACTTC. The chain employs TRBV6-5 and TRBJ2-7, with D possibly being TRBD2 (6 bases). Trimming shortened V by 4 bases and J by 1 base, and 14 bases separated the two germline ends. This CDR3 is 15 amino acids long. Germline V gene sequence: CDR1 MNHEY, CDR2 SVGAGI.

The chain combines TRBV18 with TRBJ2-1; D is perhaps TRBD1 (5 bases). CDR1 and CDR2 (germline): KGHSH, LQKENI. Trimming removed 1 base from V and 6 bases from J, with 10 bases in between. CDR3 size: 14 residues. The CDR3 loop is CASSPRQGPNEQFF. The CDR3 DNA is TGTGCCAGCTCACCACGGCAGGGCCCCAATGAGCAGTTCTTC.

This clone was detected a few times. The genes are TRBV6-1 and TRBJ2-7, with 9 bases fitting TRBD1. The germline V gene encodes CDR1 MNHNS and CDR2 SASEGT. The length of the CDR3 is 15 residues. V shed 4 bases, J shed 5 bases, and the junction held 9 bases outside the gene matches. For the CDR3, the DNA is TGTGCCAGCAGTGGGACGACAGGGGGAGCGGACGAGCAGTACTTC. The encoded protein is CASSGTTGGADEQYF.

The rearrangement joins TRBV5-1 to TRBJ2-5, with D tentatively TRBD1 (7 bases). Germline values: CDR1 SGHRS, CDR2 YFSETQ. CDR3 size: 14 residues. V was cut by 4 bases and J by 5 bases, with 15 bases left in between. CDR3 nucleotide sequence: TGCGCCAGCAGCACCGACAGGGCGGGGGAGACCCAGTACTTC. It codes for CASSTDRAGETQYF.

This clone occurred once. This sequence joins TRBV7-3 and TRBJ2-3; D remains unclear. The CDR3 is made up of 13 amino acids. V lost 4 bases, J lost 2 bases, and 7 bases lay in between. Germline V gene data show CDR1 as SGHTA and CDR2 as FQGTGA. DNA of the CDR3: TGTGCCAGCAGCTCCCGCAACACAGATACGCAGTATTTT. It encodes CASSSRNTDTQYF. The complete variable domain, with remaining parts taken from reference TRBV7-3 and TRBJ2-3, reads GAGVSQTPSNKVTEKGKYVELRCDPISGHTALYWYRQSLGQGPEFLIYFQGTGAADDSGLPNDRFFAVRPEGSVSTLKIQRTERGDSAVYLCASSSRNTDTQYFGPGTRLTVL.

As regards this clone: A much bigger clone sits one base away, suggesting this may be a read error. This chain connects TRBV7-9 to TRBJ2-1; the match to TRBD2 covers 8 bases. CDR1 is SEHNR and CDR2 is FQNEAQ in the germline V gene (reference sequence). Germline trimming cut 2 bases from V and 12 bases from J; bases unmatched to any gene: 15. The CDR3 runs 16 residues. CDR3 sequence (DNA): TGTGCCAGCAGCTTATTCGAAGTTCGGGAGGGCCGGGGGCAGTTCTTC. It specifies CASSLFEVREGRGQFF.

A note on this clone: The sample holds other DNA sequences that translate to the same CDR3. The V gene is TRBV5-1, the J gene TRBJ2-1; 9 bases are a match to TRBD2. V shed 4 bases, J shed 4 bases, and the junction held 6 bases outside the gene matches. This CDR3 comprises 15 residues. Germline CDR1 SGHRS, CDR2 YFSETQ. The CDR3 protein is CASSLSSGAYNEQFF. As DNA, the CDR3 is TGCGCCAGCAGCCTCTCTAGCGGGGCATACAATGAGCAGTTCTTC.